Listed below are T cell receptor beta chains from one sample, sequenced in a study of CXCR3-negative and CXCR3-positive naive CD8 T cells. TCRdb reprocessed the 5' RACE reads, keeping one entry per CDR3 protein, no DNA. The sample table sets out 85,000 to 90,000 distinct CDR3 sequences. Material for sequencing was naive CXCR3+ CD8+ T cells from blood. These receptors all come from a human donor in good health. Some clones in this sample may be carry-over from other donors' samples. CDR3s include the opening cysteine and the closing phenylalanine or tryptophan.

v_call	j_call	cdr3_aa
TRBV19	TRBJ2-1	CASSKGLAMDEQFF
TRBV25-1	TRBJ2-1	CASSEGRGGRQDEQFF
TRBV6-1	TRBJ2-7	CASEIRRGRVDEQYF
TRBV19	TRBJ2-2	CASSIEGRNTGELFF
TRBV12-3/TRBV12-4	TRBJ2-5	CASREEGGGELETQYF
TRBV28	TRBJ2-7	CASSSSVGSYEQYF
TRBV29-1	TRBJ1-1	CSVHRRGYTEAFF
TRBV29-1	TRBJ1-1	CSVDVQENTEAFF
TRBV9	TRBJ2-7	CASSVGQTYEQYF
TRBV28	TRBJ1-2	CASSSGTRNYGYTF
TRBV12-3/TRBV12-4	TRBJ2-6	CASSLSGANVLTF
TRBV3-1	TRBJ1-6	CASSQQGWAPLHF
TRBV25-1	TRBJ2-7	CASSDGDRPYEQYF
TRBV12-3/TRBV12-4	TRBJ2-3	CASSVAGSTDTQYF
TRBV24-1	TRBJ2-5	CATSGGLEKTQYF
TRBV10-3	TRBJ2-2	CATRTSLDGTGELFF
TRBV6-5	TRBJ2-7	CASSNGVAAASYEQYF
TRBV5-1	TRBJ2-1	CASRGDSSYNEQFF
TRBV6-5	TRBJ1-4	CASSYSNPGSDEKLFF
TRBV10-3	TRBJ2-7	CAIGLGGYEQYF
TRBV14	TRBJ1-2	CASSQADRGPSYGYTF
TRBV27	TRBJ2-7	CASSLRDRVFYEQYF
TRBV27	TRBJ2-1	CATSPGQGWNEQFF
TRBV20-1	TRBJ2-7	CSARPSGNSHEQYF
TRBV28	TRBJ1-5	CASYPGAGGISNQPQHF
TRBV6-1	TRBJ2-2	CASTHDGPNTGELFF